The clone carrying this T cell receptor (beta chain) has more than one count but fewer than ten. CDR3 length: 16 amino acids. CDR1 is LGHNA, CDR2 YSLEER, per germline. V lost 1 base to trimming and J lost 8 bases, with 15 bases between them. This sample is drawn from a study of T cells after yellow fever vaccination. About the study: Some fractions had low cell numbers, and these were prepared with SMART-Seq v4 Ultra Low Input. Study conclusions and caveats: Some clonotypes were seen in both the CD4 and the CD8 compartments. These made up a small share and likely arose from convergent recombination. Sorted repertoires could include abundant contaminating clonotypes from bulk cells.

TCRdb independently ran MiXCR on the 5' RACE reads; one entry per CDR3 protein. There are approximately 85,000 distinct CDR3 sequences in the sample; more than 10% occur only once, and under 30% lies in the top ten. The specimen was CD8+ T cells not binding an NS4B(214-222) dextramer, sorted from PBMCs, collected approximately 22 days after the first yellow fever vaccination. The clonotype comes from a man aged 18 to 30 who received the YFV17D yellow fever vaccine. This chain joins TRBV4-3 and TRBJ1-6; D not certain. Written as DNA, the CDR3 is TGCGCCAGCAGCCAAGGGCTATCGGCGACGGATTCACCCCTCCACTTT. It encodes CASSQGLSATDSPLHF.